The 28 T cell receptor beta chains in this list originate from one sample, sequenced in a study of cytomegalovirus exposure and HLA in healthy donors. The protocol was immunoSEQ multiplex PCR, while the TCRdb copy is restricted to in-frame clones and leaves out a portion. In the table there are about 110,000 clones, around 95% of which are singletons. The sequenced material came from PBMCs. These receptors originate from a woman younger than 30 in good health and CMV-seronegative.

This sequence joins TRBV11-2 and TRBJ2-5; TRBD2 aligns across 9 bases. Germline CDR1 is SGHAT and CDR2 is FQNNGV. This CDR3 is built from 16 residues. The trim removed 2 bases at V and 5 bases at J, leaving 9 bases unmatched. CDR3 sequence reads: CASSLSGGGAGETQYF. The CDR3 DNA follows: TGTGCCAGCAGCTTATCAGGCGGGGGGGCGGGGGAGACCCAGTACTTC.

This clone appeared once. This chain connects TRBV27 to TRBJ1-2, with a weak D call TRBD1 (6 bases). CDR1 is MNHEY and CDR2 is SMNVEV in the germline V gene (reference sequence). The CDR3 runs to 16 residues. V was pared by 7 bases and J by 2 bases, with 20 bases between. The chain's CDR3 is CASTRRGGPTNYGYTF. In DNA form, the CDR3 reads TGTGCCAGCACTAGGCGGGGGGGGCCCACCAACTATGGCTACACCTTC.

This chain uses TRBV4-2 with TRBJ2-6; 7 bases match TRBD1. Germline trimming cut 4 bases from V and 0 bases from J; bases unmatched to any gene: 18. The CDR3 has 21 residues. From germline, CDR1 is LGHNA and CDR2 YNFKEQ. CDR3 sequence: CASSRRQGIKVESSGANVLTF. CDR3 bases: TGTGCCAGCAGCCGGAGACAGGGTATTAAAGTGGAGAGCTCTGGGGCCAACGTCCTGACTTTC.

This CDR3 is CASSHGTTISEQYF. The CDR3 nucleotides read TGTGCCAGCAGCCACGGAACTACAATCTCCGAGCAGTACTTC. V and J are TRBV4-2 and TRBJ2-7; the D is unclear. The V gene lost 3 bases and the J gene lost 6 bases, with 15 bases spanning the gap. The CDR3 is 14 amino acids. Germline CDR1 and CDR2: LGHNA and YNFKEQ.

The genes are TRBV5-1 and TRBJ2-3; a weak D match, TRBD2 (6 bases). The CDR3 contains 17 residues. Germline V gene lookup returns CDR1 SGHRS and CDR2 YFSETQ. The ends were cut back, 1 base at V and 0 bases at J, with 15 bases in the middle. CDR3 sequence: CASSLSRDLPSTDTQYF. CDR3 nucleotides: TGCGCCAGCAGCTTGTCGCGGGACCTACCTAGCACAGATACGCAGTATTTT. The full variable domain, completed using reference TRBV5-1 and TRBJ2-3, is KAGVTQTPRYLIKTRGQQVTLSCSPISGHRSVSWYQQTPGQGLQFLFEYFSETQRNKGNFPGRFSGRQFSNSRSEMNVSTLELGDSALYLCASSLSRDLPSTDTQYFGPGTRLTVL.

The chain joins TRBV28 to TRBJ2-2, with 16 bases aligning to TRBD2. CDR3 length: 18 residues. Germline V gives CDR1 MDHEN, CDR2 SYDVKM. The V gene end was trimmed by 5 bases and the J gene end by 12 bases; junction bases not matched to a gene: 15. This CDR3 reads CASSPPGLAGGGRLKLFF. The CDR3, as DNA: TGTGCCAGCAGTCCCCCGGGACTAGCGGGGGGGGGACGTCTAAAGCTGTTTTTT. Drawing the rest from reference TRBV28 and TRBJ2-2, the complete variable domain is DVKVTQSSRYLVKRTGEKVFLECVQDMDHENMFWYRQDPGLGLRLIYFSYDVKMKEKGDIPEGYSVSREKKERFSLILESASTNQTSMYLCASSPPGLAGGGRLKLFFGEGSRLTVL.

The DNA of the CDR3 is TGTGCCAGCAGTTTTTCGGGACAGTATACAGATACGCAGTATTTT. This gives the protein CASSFSGQYTDTQYF. V is TRBV27 and J is TRBJ2-3; 7 nucleotides agree with TRBD1. The trim removed 3 bases at V and 3 bases at J, leaving 6 bases unmatched. The CDR3 is made up of 15 amino acids. Germline CDR1 MNHEY, CDR2 SMNVEV (reference sequence).

The rearrangement links TRBV6-6 to TRBJ1-1, with 7 bases aligning to TRBD1. The CDR3 runs to 12 residues. Germline CDR1 reads MNHNY; CDR2 reads SVGAGI (reference sequence). V was clipped by 6 bases and J by 11 bases; unmatched bases: 9. CDR3 sequence: CASRDGQAEAFF. The CDR3 region has the DNA TGTGCCAGCAGAGACGGACAGGCGGAGGCTTTCTTT.

The rearrangement links TRBV19 to TRBJ2-2; the match to TRBD2 covers 8 bases. Germline CDR1 LNHDA, CDR2 SQIVND (reference sequence). The CDR3 is 15 residues long. After removal of 4 bases from V and 2 bases from J, the junction contained 3 bases not matched to a gene. CDR3 coding DNA: TGTGCCAGTAGTACACGGGGGGGAAACACCGGGGAGCTGTTTTTT. Its translation: CASSTRGGNTGELFF.

This clone was seen a single time. The J gene is TRBJ1-5, the V gene TRBV27; 7 nucleotides align to TRBD1. CDR1 and CDR2 (germline): MNHEY, SMNVEV (reference sequence). V trimming: 5 bases; J trimming: 3 bases; junction bases outside the gene matches: 7. This CDR3 contains 15 residues. The CDR3 sequence is CASSPDRVVNQPQHF. DNA for the CDR3: TGTGCCAGCAGTCCCGACAGGGTCGTCAATCAGCCCCAGCATTTT.

This chain uses TRBV6-5 with TRBJ1-1; TRBD1 agrees at 7 bases. The germline gives CDR1 MNHEY, CDR2 SVGAGI. The CDR3 loop spans 14 amino acids. V shed 6 bases, J shed 0 bases, and the junction held 4 bases outside the gene matches. The CDR3 sequence: CASRDGTVNTEAFF. The CDR3 nucleotides read TGTGCCAGCAGGGACGGGACAGTGAACACTGAAGCTTTCTTT.

This chain connects TRBV5-4 to TRBJ2-2; 7 bases are a match to TRBD2. With V trimmed by 6 bases and J by 3 bases, 8 bases remained unmatched. Germline V CDR1 and CDR2: SGHNT, YYREEE (reference sequence). The CDR3 spans 15 residues. CDR3 coding DNA: TGTGCCAGCACCAAGGGAGGGACGGACACCGGGGAGCTGTTTTTT. Protein product: CASTKGGTDTGELFF.

This clone was observed once. DNA of the CDR3: TGTGCCAGCACATCAGGGGGGTTTGAAGCTTTCTTT. Protein product: CASTSGGFEAFF. This sequence joins TRBV6-1 and TRBJ1-1; 7 nucleotides line up with TRBD1. This CDR3 contains 12 residues. Germline CDR1 reads MNHNS; CDR2 reads SASEGT. Germline trimming cut 7 bases from V and 7 bases from J; bases unmatched to any gene: 6.

V is TRBV30 and J is TRBJ2-1; the D gene is possibly TRBD2 (5 bases). V was shortened by 4 bases and J by 3 bases, with 16 bases between the two germline ends. This CDR3 contains 15 residues. Germline V CDR1 and CDR2: GTSNPN, SVGIG (reference sequence). For the CDR3, the DNA is TGTGCCTGGACCAACGGCCCCAGCGGCTACAATGAGCAGTTCTTC. It yields the protein CAWTNGPSGYNEQFF. The whole variable domain, filled in from reference TRBV30 and TRBJ2-1, reads SQTIHQWPATLVQPVGSPLSLECTVEGTSNPNLYWYRQAAGRGLQLLFYSVGIGQISSEVPQNLSASRPQDRQFILSSKKLLLSDSGFYLCAWTNGPSGYNEQFFGPGTRLTVL.

This clone was counted a single time. The rearrangement uses TRBV19 and TRBJ2-7; 7 bases are shared with TRBD1. CDR1 and CDR2 from the germline V gene are LNHDA and SQIVND (reference sequence). J lost 1 base, V lost 0 bases, and 6 bases had no gene match. The CDR3 is 16 amino acids. The DNA for the CDR3 is TGTGCCAGTAGTATAGATCCGGAGACAGGGTCCTACGAGCAGTACTTC. Its translation: CASSIDPETGSYEQYF.

The chain links TRBV7-2 to TRBJ1-6, with D uncertain. Germline CDR1 is SGHTA and CDR2 is FQGNSA. CDR3 size: 15 residues. V lost 0 bases and J lost 10, with 13 bases in between. The CDR3 sequence is CASSLAGSTGSPLHF. In DNA, the CDR3 is TGTGCCAGCAGCTTAGCGGGGTCAACGGGATCACCCCTCCACTTT.

The rearrangement uses TRBV19 and TRBJ1-3; D is ambiguous. Germline V CDR1 and CDR2: LNHDA, SQIVND (reference sequence). V lost 9 bases, J lost 0 bases, and 9 bases lay in between. The CDR3 is 13 residues long. The CDR3 nucleotides are TGTGCCAGCGCGATGGTCTCTGGAAACACCATATATTTT. The encoded protein is CASAMVSGNTIYF. Together with reference TRBV19 and TRBJ1-3, the CDR3 gives the full variable domain: DGGITQSPKYLFRKEGQNVTLSCEQNLNHDAMYWYRQDPGQGLRLIYYSQIVNDFQKGDIAEGYSVSREKKESFPLTVTSAQKNPTAFYLCASAMVSGNTIYFGEGSWLTVV.

About this clone itself: In the same sample, other DNA sequences code for this CDR3. V and J are TRBV28 and TRBJ2-7; 10 bases match TRBD1. Losses at the gene ends were 6 bases for V and 3 bases for J; bases not matched to a gene: 8. Germline lookup yields CDR1 MDHEN and CDR2 SYDVKM. The CDR3 consists of 15 residues. CDR3 DNA sequence: TGTGCCAGCAGCCTAGGACAGGGGGTATACTACGAGCAGTACTTC. Translated, it gives CASSLGQGVYYEQYF. Looking up the rest from reference TRBV28 and TRBJ2-7 gives the full variable domain: DVKVTQSSRYLVKRTGEKVFLECVQDMDHENMFWYRQDPGLGLRLIYFSYDVKMKEKGDIPEGYSVSREKKERFSLILESASTNQTSMYLCASSLGQGVYYEQYFGPGTRLTVT.

The chain is built from TRBV27 and TRBJ2-1, with 8 bases aligning to TRBD2. J lost 0 bases, V lost 4 bases, and 2 bases had no gene match. This CDR3 spans 15 amino acids. Germline V gives CDR1 MNHEY, CDR2 SMNVEV (reference sequence). CDR3 nucleotide sequence: TGTGCCAGCAGTTCGGGGGGGAACTCCTACAATGAGCAGTTCTTC. Translated, it gives CASSSGGNSYNEQFF.

This clone was recorded once. The chain couples TRBV7-2 to TRBJ2-2; unclear D gene. CDR3 size: 16 residues. Deletions cut 2 bases from V and 6 bases from J, with 16 bases between. The V gene's germline CDR1 is SGHTA and CDR2 FQGNSA. CDR3 sequence reads: CASSLKFLLEAGELFF. In DNA, the CDR3 is TGTGCCAGCAGCTTAAAATTTTTGCTAGAGGCCGGGGAGCTGTTTTTT.

V is TRBV18 and J is TRBJ1-5; the match to TRBD1 covers 10 bases. CDR3 length equals 15 residues. J was trimmed by 4 bases and V by 2 bases; bases with no gene match: 2. CDR1 and CDR2 from the germline V gene are KGHSH and LQKENI. The CDR3 sequence: CASSPGTGVNQPQHF. The CDR3, as DNA: TGTGCCAGCTCACCAGGGACAGGGGTTAATCAGCCCCAGCATTTT.

The V call is TRBV19, the J call TRBJ1-6; TRBD1 agrees at 7 bases. The CDR3 contains 16 residues. V shed 4 bases, J shed 1 base, and the junction held 4 bases outside the gene matches. Germline lookup yields CDR1 LNHDA and CDR2 SQIVND (reference sequence). The CDR3 is CASSRQGPSYNSPLHF. DNA of the CDR3: TGTGCCAGTAGTAGACAGGGCCCGTCCTATAATTCACCCCTCCACTTT. Full variable domain (remainder filled in from reference TRBV19 and TRBJ1-6): DGGITQSPKYLFRKEGQNVTLSCEQNLNHDAMYWYRQDPGQGLRLIYYSQIVNDFQKGDIAEGYSVSREKKESFPLTVTSAQKNPTAFYLCASSRQGPSYNSPLHFGNGTRLTVT.

Concerning this clone itself: Because the CDR3 is missing its conserved closing phenylalanine or tryptophan, this is likely a read error. The DNA is left out, because the CDR3 cannot be placed on it with certainty; the CDR3 is given as TCRdb lists it. The V gene is TRBV14, the J gene TRBJ1-2. The CDR3 spans 11 amino acids, including both terminal residues. Germline lookup yields CDR1 SGHDN and CDR2 FVKESK. CDR3: CASREGEGIFS.

The gene calls are TRBV5-8 and TRBJ1-4, with 7 bases lining up with TRBD1. The CDR3 runs to 15 residues. Germline trimming cut 3 bases from V and 2 bases from J; bases unmatched to any gene: 4. In germline, CDR1 is SGHTS, CDR2 YDEGEE. CDR3 sequence reads: CASSSKGQTNEKLFF. The CDR3 nucleotides read TGTGCCAGCAGCTCGAAGGGACAGACTAATGAAAAACTGTTTTTT.

This chain connects TRBV7-8 to TRBJ2-1, with 7 bases matching TRBD1. CDR1 SGHVS and CDR2 FQNEAQ come from the germline V gene. This CDR3 has 19 amino acids. With V trimmed by 1 base and J by 1 base, 13 bases remained unmatched. CDR3 sequence: CASSLGGTESLRSYNEQFF. DNA for the CDR3: TGTGCCAGCAGCTTAGGTGGGACAGAATCCCTCCGATCCTACAATGAGCAGTTCTTC.

The rearrangement links TRBV23-1 to TRBJ1-2; TRBD1 matches at 7 bases. TRBV23-1 is an ORF; its function is uncertain. Trimming removed 1 base from V and 8 bases from J; junction bases left unmatched: 22. This CDR3 has 19 residues. The CDR3 DNA is TGCGCCAGCAGTCAATTAATCGGCGGGACAGCGCCAAACCCAACGGGCTACACCTTC. This codes for CASSQLIGGTAPNPTGYTF.

J is TRBJ2-6 and V is TRBV11-2, with D possibly TRBD1 on 5 matching bases. V dropped 5 bases and J dropped 2 bases, with 19 bases sitting between them. CDR3 size: 18 residues. Germline V gives CDR1 SGHAT, CDR2 FQNNGV. CDR3 coding DNA: TGTGCCAGCAGCCCTAGTTCAGGGCACAGAGCTGGGGCCAACGTCCTGACTTTC. Protein sequence: CASSPSSGHRAGANVLTF.

The chain is built from TRBV7-8 and TRBJ1-1; D gene uncertain. Germline assignment: CDR1 SGHVS and CDR2 FQNEAQ. Trimming shortened V by 1 base and J by 8 bases, and 5 bases separated the two germline ends. CDR3 size: 11 residues. Written as DNA, the CDR3 is TGTGCCAGCAGCTTAGGGCAGGAAGCTTTCTTT. It specifies CASSLGQEAFF. The full variable domain, its missing parts supplied by reference TRBV7-8 and TRBJ1-1, is GAGVSQSPRYKVAKRGQDVALRCDPISGHVSLFWYQQALGQGPEFLTYFQNEAQLDKSGLPSDRFFAERPEGSVSTLKIQRTQQEDSAVYLCASSLGQEAFFGQGTRLTVV.